This entry lists 13 T cell receptor beta chains sequenced from one sample in a study of cytomegalovirus exposure and HLA in healthy donors. Primers: 60 Vbeta forward and 13 Jbeta reverse. Some clones are missing from TCRdb's copy, which holds only in-frame ones; the method was immunoSEQ multiplex PCR. This sample yields some 120,000 clones, of which about three quarters are seen a single time; around 0.92% belongs to the top ten. Material for sequencing was PBMCs. The receptors originated from a human donor in good health.

The J gene is TRBJ2-7, the V gene TRBV7-2, with 7 bases that match TRBD2. Germline CDR1 reads SGHTA; CDR2 reads FQGNSA. The CDR3 covers 16 residues. The junction had 12 bases not matched to a gene; V was cut back by 6 bases and J by 1 base. CDR3 sequence (DNA): TGTGCCAGCAGATCCTCATGGGCGGGGGATTCCTACGAGCAGTACTTC. Translating gives CASRSSWAGDSYEQYF.

V gene TRBV28 combines with J gene TRBJ1-4; a possible D gene is TRBD1 (6 bases). CDR3 length: 14 residues. Trimming left V 5 bases short and J 7 bases short, with 14 bases between. CDR1 MDHEN and CDR2 SYDVKM come from the germline V gene. CDR3: CASSPPDRLEKLFF. In DNA form, the CDR3 reads TGTGCCAGCAGTCCGCCGGACAGACTTGAAAAACTGTTTTTT.

This chain links TRBV7-9 with TRBJ1-6; TRBD1 matches at 9 bases. The CDR3 consists of 15 residues. Germline CDR1 reads SEHNR; CDR2 reads FQNEAQ (reference sequence). Germline trimming cut 1 base from V and 8 bases from J; bases unmatched to any gene: 3. The chain's CDR3 is CASSLVGDRDSPLHF. The CDR3 DNA reads as TGTGCCAGCAGCTTAGTCGGGGACAGGGATTCACCCCTCCACTTT.

The chain is built from TRBV28 and TRBJ2-7, with 10 positions matching TRBD2. The CDR3 contains 13 residues. CDR1 and CDR2 from the germline V gene are MDHEN and SYDVKM. Losses at the gene ends were 7 bases for V and 2 bases for J; bases not matched to a gene: 2. CDR3 sequence: CASKLAGTYEQYF. In DNA, the CDR3 is TGTGCCAGCAAACTAGCGGGGACCTACGAGCAGTACTTC.

This chain uses TRBV5-1 with TRBJ1-1; D is unclear. Per germline, CDR1 SGHRS and CDR2 YFSETQ. CDR3 length equals 15 residues. Trimming took off 2 bases at V and 0 bases at J, with 11 bases between the two ends. The CDR3: CASSFRGGMNTEAFF. The CDR3 nucleotides are TGCGCCAGCAGCTTTCGTGGCGGAATGAACACTGAAGCTTTCTTT.

This clone was observed once. This rearrangement joins TRBV2 to TRBJ2-5; D remains unclear. The CDR3 length is 13 residues. Germline CDR1 is SNHLY and CDR2 is FYNNEI. Between the trimmed V and J ends, which lost 8 bases and 5 bases, there was a span of 15 bases. The CDR3, as DNA: TGTGCCAGCCTCCCGGGTGAGGCGGAGACCCAGTACTTC. Translated: CASLPGEAETQYF.

The J gene is TRBJ2-1, the V gene TRBV27, with D perhaps TRBD1 (6 bases). V was shortened by 8 bases and J by 5 bases, with 19 bases between the two germline ends. The CDR3 is made up of 15 amino acids. CDR1 and CDR2 from the germline V gene are MNHEY and SMNVEV (reference sequence). The CDR3 bases are TGTGCCAGCGGACCCCCAAGCGACAGGCACAATGAGCAGTTCTTC. Its translation is CASGPPSDRHNEQFF.

This sequence joins TRBV9 and TRBJ1-6, with TRBD1 matching 7 bases. The CDR3 covers 14 residues. V dropped 3 bases and J dropped 13; count of bases not matched to a gene: 10. Germline loops: CDR1 SGDLS, CDR2 YYNGEE. Here the CDR3 reads CASSENTGVSPLHF. Here the CDR3 DNA reads TGTGCCAGCAGCGAAAATACAGGGGTCTCTCCCCTCCACTTT.

The V gene is TRBV4-1, the J gene TRBJ2-3; 7 bases fit TRBD1. V shed 3 bases and J 6 bases; nucleotides not matched to a gene: 9. CDR1 and CDR2 from the germline V gene are MGHRA and YSYEKL. The CDR3 runs to 15 residues. CDR3 nucleotide sequence: TGCGCCAGCAGCCAGACAGGGCGAGGGCTCGATACGCAGTATTTT. Its translation is CASSQTGRGLDTQYF.

V is TRBV7-2 and J is TRBJ2-3; a weak D match, TRBD2 (6 bases). V was clipped by 5 bases and J by 2 bases, with 17 bases between them. The CDR3 contains 16 residues. The V gene's germline CDR1 is SGHTA and CDR2 FQGNSA. CDR3 amino acids: CASSPLGGANTDTQYF. The CDR3 DNA sequence: TGTGCCAGCAGCCCCCTCGGCGGGGCGAACACAGATACGCAGTATTTT.

The V call is TRBV9, the J call TRBJ2-2; possible D gene TRBD2, 6 bases. Germline assignment: CDR1 SGDLS and CDR2 YYNGEE. V lost 3 bases and J 3 bases, leaving 21 bases between the germline ends. This CDR3 is 18 amino acids long. The CDR3 protein is CASSEGRMWAGDTGELFF. For the CDR3, the DNA is TGTGCCAGCAGCGAGGGGAGGATGTGGGCCGGGGACACCGGGGAGCTGTTTTTT.

The chain carries TRBV27 and TRBJ2-7; 8 nucleotides match TRBD1. V was pared by 5 bases and J by 7 bases, with 7 bases of the junction left unmatched. Per the germline V gene, CDR1 is MNHEY and CDR2 is SMNVEV (reference sequence). The CDR3 sequence is 13 residues long. CDR3 coding DNA: TGTGCCAGCAGTGGACCAGGGACAGGTGAGCAGTACTTC. Its translation is CASSGPGTGEQYF.

In nucleotides, the CDR3 is TGTGCCAGCAGTGCATACCGGAACACTGAAGCTTTCTTT. Translated, it gives CASSAYRNTEAFF. The rearrangement links TRBV25-1 to TRBJ1-1; D unresolved. CDR3 length equals 13 residues. Germline CDR1 and CDR2: MGHDK and SYGVNS. Trimming removed 4 bases at V and 1 base at J, with 7 bases between.